This T cell receptor (beta chain) emerged from a study of beta chain features in type 1 diabetes. CDR3 length: 15 amino acids. With 2 bases removed from V and 0 bases from J, the gap between germline ends came to 8 bases. Germline CDR1 reads MNHNY; CDR2 reads SVGAGI (reference sequence). As regards this clone: Its target is unknown.

The sequenced template was cDNA made from the entire isolated RNA. The average output of naive, central memory and regulatory T cell samples was several million reads. The assay was immunoSEQ multiplex PCR, and TCRdb's table has in-frame clones only and misses some. The repertoire consists of fewer than 25,000 clones, with roughly three quarters occurring once and the leading ten covering around 2%. On average, the one heparinised blood draw given by each donor was about 116 mL. Overall study findings and caveats: Junctions at VDJ sites from type 1 diabetes patients had fewer insertions and more deletions. High-TCR-expressing cells could be over-represented by cDNA sequencing.

The sequenced sample consisted of Tregs from blood. This chain joins TRBV6-6 and TRBJ1-5; unclear D gene. The clonotype comes from a woman aged 40 to 50 in good health. The CDR3 loop is CASSYKADSNQPQHF. In DNA, the CDR3 is TGTGCCAGCAGTTACAAGGCGGATAGCAATCAGCCCCAGCATTTT.